This entry lists 15 T cell receptor beta chains sequenced from one sample in a study of T cells in Graves' hyperthyroidism and ophthalmopathy. Amplification of TCR beta CDR3 regions used RNA as the template. First-round RT-PCR of the TCR CDR3 relied on the HTBI primer set. Via MiXCR, TCRdb re-called the multiplex PCR reads, giving one row per CDR3 protein. The profile shows around 300,000 distinct CDR3 sequences, 15% to 20% of them singletons. Sequencing input: blood. The receptors come from a man in his fifties with Graves' ophthalmopathy.

This clonotype was observed many times. This sequence joins TRBV24-1 and TRBJ1-2; D might be TRBD1 (6 bases). Trimming stripped 2 bases from V and 2 bases from J, with 8 bases between. This CDR3 contains 14 residues. The germline V gene encodes CDR1 KGHDR and CDR2 SFDVKD. The CDR3 protein is CATSDSGGNYGYTF. CDR3 nucleotide sequence: TGTGCCACCAGTGATTCTGGGGGCAACTATGGCTACACCTTC.

This clonotype was detected ten times or more. This sequence joins TRBV2 and TRBJ1-6; 7 bases map to TRBD1. Germline V gives CDR1 SNHLY, CDR2 FYNNEI. The length of the CDR3 is 15 residues. V was pared by 7 bases and J by 10 bases, with 13 bases of the junction left unmatched. CDR3 protein: CASNSVTGIGSPLHF. Here the CDR3 DNA reads TGTGCCAGCAACTCGGTGACAGGGATAGGGTCACCCCTCCACTTT.

This clonotype was counted a few times. The CDR3 DNA follows: TGTGCCAGCAGCTTAGAGGGGTTATCAGGGCGACTCCAAGAGACCCAGTACTTC. Protein product: CASSLEGLSGRLQETQYF. The rearrangement links TRBV5-6 to TRBJ2-5; D possibly uses TRBD1 or TRBD2 (5 bases each). V was clipped by 2 bases and J by 1 base, with 21 bases between them. The CDR3 extends over 18 amino acids. Germline V lookup: CDR1 SGHDT, CDR2 YYEEEE.

This clonotype was counted between two and nine times. This chain links TRBV12-3 or TRBV12-4 with TRBJ2-3, with a tentative D call TRBD2 (6 bases). V lost 8 bases and J 2 bases, leaving 17 bases between the germline ends. The CDR3 consists of 15 residues. The CDR3 loop reads CASSPGGRDTDTQYF. Written as DNA, the CDR3 is TGTGCCAGCTCACCCGGGGGTCGTGACACAGATACGCAGTATTTT.

CDR3 residues: CASSFVGDLRNIQYF. The CDR3 DNA is TGTGCCAGCAGCTTCGTCGGCGATCTCAGAAACATTCAGTACTTC. V and J are TRBV5-5 and TRBJ2-4, with unresolved D. The CDR3 consists of 15 residues. V dropped 2 bases and J dropped 6 bases, with 15 bases sitting between them. The germline V gene has CDR1 SGHKS and CDR2 YYEKEE (reference sequence).

The genes are TRBV6-1 and TRBJ1-1, with no clear D. The CDR3 has 12 residues. V was trimmed by 3 bases and J by 3 bases, leaving 5 bases between them. Germline values: CDR1 MNHNS, CDR2 SASEGT. The CDR3 here is CASSDMDTEAFF. Here the CDR3 DNA reads TGTGCCAGCAGTGACATGGACACTGAAGCTTTCTTT.

The V gene is TRBV7-2, the J gene TRBJ2-5, with 8 bases lining up with TRBD2. Unmatched junction bases numbered 14, after V lost 5 bases and J lost 6 bases. The CDR3 is made up of 16 amino acids. The germline gives CDR1 SGHTA, CDR2 FQGNSA. CDR3 sequence reads: CASSPRRSGTRQTQYF. The CDR3 coding sequence is TGTGCCAGCAGCCCCCGCCGCTCCGGGACTAGGCAGACCCAGTACTTC.

The chain joins TRBV7-8 to TRBJ1-5, with D uncertain. The V end lost 0 bases, the J end lost 11 bases, and 14 bases lay between the germline ends. Germline V gene lookup returns CDR1 SGHVS and CDR2 FQNEAQ. The CDR3 spans 14 residues. The chain's CDR3 is CASSLAHGLSTQHF. In DNA, the CDR3 is TGTGCCAGCAGCTTAGCGCATGGACTATCGACCCAGCATTTT.

This clonotype has ten or more counts. This chain links TRBV20-1 with TRBJ1-2; 10 nucleotides agree with TRBD1. The CDR3 has 13 residues. Germline V lookup: CDR1 DFQATT, CDR2 SNEGSKA (reference sequence). V shed 4 bases, J shed 8 bases, and the junction held 7 bases outside the gene matches. The CDR3 is CSATGDRGTGYTF. As DNA, the CDR3 is TGCAGTGCTACCGGGGACAGGGGTACGGGCTACACCTTC.

This clonotype has a count of ten or more. The J gene is TRBJ2-1, the V gene TRBV7-8; D possibly uses TRBD1 or TRBD2 (5 bases each). Trimming removed 5 bases at V and 8 bases at J, with 16 bases between. Germline-derived CDR1 and CDR2 are SGHVS and FQNEAQ. The length of the CDR3 is 14 residues. CDR3 protein: CASSPLRGRDEQFF. DNA of the CDR3: TGTGCCAGCAGCCCCTTGAGGGGAAGGGATGAGCAGTTCTTC. The complete variable domain, with remaining parts taken from reference TRBV7-8 and TRBJ2-1, reads GAGVSQSPRYKVAKRGQDVALRCDPISGHVSLFWYQQALGQGPEFLTYFQNEAQLDKSGLPSDRFFAERPEGSVSTLKIQRTQQEDSAVYLCASSPLRGRDEQFFGPGTRLTVL.

The chain carries TRBV7-8 and TRBJ1-1; 7 bases line up with TRBD1. CDR1 is SGHVS and CDR2 is FQNEAQ in the germline V gene. Trimming removed 5 bases from V and 5 bases from J; junction bases left unmatched: 8. This CDR3 is built from 14 residues. CDR3 DNA: TGTGCCAGCAGCCCGGACAGGTCGTGGACTGAAGCTTTCTTT. Protein sequence: CASSPDRSWTEAFF.

The chain couples TRBV6-1 to TRBJ2-5, with TRBD2 as a possible D gene (5 bases). The CDR3 has 14 amino acids. In germline, CDR1 is MNHNS, CDR2 SASEGT. With 5 bases removed from V and 1 base from J, the gap between germline ends came to 11 bases. CDR3 in DNA: TGTGCCAGCAGTTATGTCACTAGCCAAGAGACCCAGTACTTC. This translates into CASSYVTSQETQYF.

This clonotype has at least ten counts. The rearrangement joins TRBV28 to TRBJ1-2; no clear D gene. CDR1 is MDHEN, CDR2 SYDVKM, per germline. The CDR3 has 12 amino acids. V gave up 5 bases and J gave up 6 bases, with 10 bases separating them. The CDR3: CASSQLQNGYTF. CDR3 sequence (DNA): TGTGCCAGCAGTCAGCTACAGAATGGCTACACCTTC.

This clonotype occurred a few times. V gene TRBV6-1 combines with J gene TRBJ2-2, with 10 bases lining up with TRBD2. CDR3 length: 16 residues. Trimming took 7 bases from V and 5 from J; bases not matched to a gene: 10. Germline lookup yields CDR1 MNHNS and CDR2 SASEGT. CDR3 protein: CASKEVIAGGTGELFF. The DNA for the CDR3 is TGTGCCAGCAAGGAGGTGATAGCGGGAGGAACCGGGGAGCTGTTTTTT.

This clonotype was recorded at least ten times. The chain uses TRBV6-1 and TRBJ1-2, with D hard to call. This CDR3 is 10 amino acids long. Per germline, CDR1 MNHNS and CDR2 SASEGT. Trimming took off 5 bases at V and 2 bases at J, with 0 bases between the two ends. The DNA of the CDR3 is TGTGCCAGCAGTAACTATGGCTACACCTTC. It is translated as CASSNYGYTF.